Listed below are T cell receptor beta chains from one sample, sequenced in a study of molecular identifiers for immune sequencing clone quantification. TCRdb redid the calling of the PCR reads with MiXCR, one entry per CDR3 protein. The repertoire holds 400,000 to 600,000 distinct CDR3 sequences, with around a fifth as singletons. Material: naive CD8+ T cells from blood, with Jurkat cell RNA spiked in. Receptor source: a human donor in good health. Some libraries in this study had Jurkat cell RNA spiked in. The CDR3 runs from the conserved cysteine through the conserved F or W. D genes are given only for firm matches. Expanded clones get a size class; other rows say once, few or many, or leave the size out.

size: NA; J: TRBJ2-7; V: TRBV7-6; D: NA; CDR3: CASSSQNGYEQYF; DNA: TGTGCCAGCAGCTCGCAAAATGGATACGAGCAGTACTTC
size: many; J: TRBJ1-1; V: TRBV6-2/TRBV6-3; D: NA; CDR3: CASSYYSPTYTEAFF; DNA: TGTGCCAGCAGTTACTACTCTCCCACCTACACTGAAGCTTTCTTT
size: NA; J: TRBJ2-2; V: TRBV6-2/TRBV6-3; D: TRBD1; CDR3: CASTPDRVWGNTGELFF; DNA: TGTGCCAGCACCCCCGACAGGGTATGGGGAAACACCGGGGAGCTGTTTTTT
size: NA; J: TRBJ2-7; V: TRBV7-9; D: NA; CDR3: CASSLGKGSGYEQYF; DNA: TGTGCCAGCAGCTTAGGCAAGGGTTCCGGCTACGAGCAGTACTTC
size: few; J: TRBJ1-1; V: TRBV5-1; D: NA; CDR3: CASRVAGSSTEAFF; DNA: TGCGCCAGCAGGGTCGCGGGTTCGAGCACTGAAGCTTTCTTT
size: many; J: TRBJ1-1; V: TRBV5-1; D: NA; CDR3: CASRASLMNTEAFF; DNA: TGCGCCTCCCGGGCGAGCCTCATGAACACTGAAGCTTTCTTT
size: NA; J: TRBJ2-7; V: TRBV7-9; D: TRBD2; CDR3: CASSRSGLAQNYEQYF; DNA: TGTGCCAGCAGCAGATCAGGACTAGCGCAAAACTACGAGCAGTACTTC
size: NA; J: TRBJ2-7; V: TRBV11-2; D: NA; CDR3: CASSLVGRTPYEQYF; DNA: TGTGCCAGCAGCTTAGTAGGTCGCACCCCCTACGAGCAGTACTTC
size: NA; J: TRBJ1-1; V: TRBV6-1; D: TRBD1; CDR3: CASSEATGVNTEAFF; DNA: TGTGCCAGCAGTGAAGCGACAGGGGTTAACACTGAAGCTTTCTTT
size: few; J: TRBJ1-5; V: TRBV29-1; D: NA; CDR3: CSATTDHADQPQHF; DNA: TGCAGCGCTACGACGGACCATGCGGATCAGCCCCAGCATTTT